Reported below is one TCR beta chain. The sample comes from a study of blood T cell repertoires in COVID-19. The assay was immunoSEQ multiplex PCR, and TCRdb's table has in-frame clones only and misses some. In the table there are roughly 100,000 clones, roughly 89% of which are singletons. Trimming took 6 bases from V and 2 from J, leaving 16 bases between them. Germline V lookup: CDR1 MNHEY, CDR2 SVGAGI. The CDR3 loop spans 15 amino acids. The chain is built from TRBV6-5 and TRBJ1-2; weak D call: TRBD1 (5 bases). The material sequenced was peripheral blood. The receptor was derived from a woman over 75 in a cohort sampled during active COVID-19. CDR3 loop: CASSLSPKGNYGYTF. The CDR3 coding sequence is TGTGCCAGCAGCCTTAGCCCAAAGGGGAACTATGGCTACACCTTC.